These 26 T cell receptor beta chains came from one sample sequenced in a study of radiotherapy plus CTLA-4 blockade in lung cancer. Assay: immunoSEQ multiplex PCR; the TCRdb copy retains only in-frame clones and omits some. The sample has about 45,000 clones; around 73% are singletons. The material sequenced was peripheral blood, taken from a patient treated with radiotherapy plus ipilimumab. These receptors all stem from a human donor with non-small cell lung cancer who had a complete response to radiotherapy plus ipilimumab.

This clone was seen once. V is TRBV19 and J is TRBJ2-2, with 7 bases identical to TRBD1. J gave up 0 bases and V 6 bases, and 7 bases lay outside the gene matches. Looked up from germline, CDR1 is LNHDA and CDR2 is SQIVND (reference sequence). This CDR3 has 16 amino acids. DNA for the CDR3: TGTGCCAGTAGACCGGGACAGAATACGAACACCGGGGAGCTGTTTTTT. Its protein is CASRPGQNTNTGELFF.

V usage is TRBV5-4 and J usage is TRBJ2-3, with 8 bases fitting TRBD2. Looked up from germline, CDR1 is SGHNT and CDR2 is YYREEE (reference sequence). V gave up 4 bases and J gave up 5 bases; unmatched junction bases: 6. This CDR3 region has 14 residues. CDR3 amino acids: CASSAGTRLDTQYF. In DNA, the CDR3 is TGTGCCAGCAGCGCCGGGACTAGGCTAGATACGCAGTATTTT. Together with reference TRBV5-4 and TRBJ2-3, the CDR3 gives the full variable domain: ETGVTQSPTHLIKTRGQQVTLRCSSQSGHNTVSWYQQALGQGPQFIFQYYREEENGRGNFPPRFSGLQFPNYSSELNVNALELDDSALYLCASSAGTRLDTQYFGPGTRLTVL.

The chain's CDR3 is CASSQEIASGRGEQFF. CDR3 coding DNA: TGCGCCAGCAGCCAAGAGATCGCTAGCGGGAGGGGTGAGCAGTTCTTC. This chain links TRBV4-1 with TRBJ2-1; 12 bases match TRBD2. The CDR3 has 16 amino acids. V shed 0 bases, J shed 9 bases, and the junction held 6 bases outside the gene matches. Per germline, CDR1 MGHRA and CDR2 YSYEKL.

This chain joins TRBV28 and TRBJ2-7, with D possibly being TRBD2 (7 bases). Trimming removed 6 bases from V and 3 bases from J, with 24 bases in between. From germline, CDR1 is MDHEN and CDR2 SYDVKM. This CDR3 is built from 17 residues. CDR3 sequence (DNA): TGTGCCAGCAGAGTGGGCGGGGGCAGGGCAGCGTTCTACGAGCAGTACTTC. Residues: CASRVGGGRAAFYEQYF. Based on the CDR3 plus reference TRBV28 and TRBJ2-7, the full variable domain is DVKVTQSSRYLVKRTGEKVFLECVQDMDHENMFWYRQDPGLGLRLIYFSYDVKMKEKGDIPEGYSVSREKKERFSLILESASTNQTSMYLCASRVGGGRAAFYEQYFGPGTRLTVT.

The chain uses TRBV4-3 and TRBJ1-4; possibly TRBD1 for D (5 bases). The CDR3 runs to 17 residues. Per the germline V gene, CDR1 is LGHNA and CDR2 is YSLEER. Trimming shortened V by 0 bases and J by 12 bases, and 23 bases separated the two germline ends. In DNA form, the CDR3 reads TGCGCCAGCAGCCAAGACCACCTCGGGGGGGACGGATTTGAACTGTTTTTT. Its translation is CASSQDHLGGDGFELFF.

The DNA for the CDR3 is TGCGCCAGCAGCTTGGCCGTCTACAGGGATCATGAAGCTTTCTTT. This encodes CASSLAVYRDHEAFF. This sequence joins TRBV5-1 and TRBJ1-1, with a possible D match to TRBD1 (6 bases). The V end was cut by 0 bases, the J end by 7 bases, with 16 bases between. Germline-derived CDR1 and CDR2 are SGHRS and YFSETQ. CDR3 length: 15 amino acids.

The CDR3 region has the DNA TGTGCCAGCAGCCCCGACAGACTCACTGGAAACACCATATATTTT. This encodes CASSPDRLTGNTIYF. This sequence joins TRBV7-9 and TRBJ1-3, with a tentative D call TRBD1 (5 bases). Germline V CDR1 and CDR2: SEHNR, FQNEAQ (reference sequence). V was clipped by 5 bases and J by 2 bases, with 13 bases between them. The CDR3 has 15 residues. The variable domain in full, completed from reference TRBV7-9 and TRBJ1-3, reads DTGVSQNPRHKITKRGQNVTFRCDPISEHNRLYWYRQTLGQGPEFLTYFQNEAQLEKSRLLSDRFSAERPKGSFSTLEIQRTEQGDSAMYLCASSPDRLTGNTIYFGEGSWLTVV.

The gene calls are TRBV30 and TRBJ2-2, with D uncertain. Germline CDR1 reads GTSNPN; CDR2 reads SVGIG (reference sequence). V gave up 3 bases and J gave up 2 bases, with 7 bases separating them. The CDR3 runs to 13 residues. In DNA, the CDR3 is TGTGCCTGGAGACAACCTAACACCGGGGAGCTGTTTTTT. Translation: CAWRQPNTGELFF.

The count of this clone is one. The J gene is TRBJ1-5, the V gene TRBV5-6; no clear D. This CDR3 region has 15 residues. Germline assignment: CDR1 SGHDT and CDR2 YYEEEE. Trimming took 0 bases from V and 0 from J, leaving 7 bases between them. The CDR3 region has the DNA TGTGCCAGCAGCTTGGCCGGGGTTAGCAATCAGCCCCAGCATTTT. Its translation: CASSLAGVSNQPQHF.

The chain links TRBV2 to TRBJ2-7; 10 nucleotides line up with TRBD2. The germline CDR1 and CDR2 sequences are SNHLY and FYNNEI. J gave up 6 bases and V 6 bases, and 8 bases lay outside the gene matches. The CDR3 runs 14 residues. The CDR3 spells CASRVAGGVGEQYF. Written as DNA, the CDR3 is TGTGCCAGCAGGGTAGCGGGAGGTGTGGGCGAGCAGTACTTC.

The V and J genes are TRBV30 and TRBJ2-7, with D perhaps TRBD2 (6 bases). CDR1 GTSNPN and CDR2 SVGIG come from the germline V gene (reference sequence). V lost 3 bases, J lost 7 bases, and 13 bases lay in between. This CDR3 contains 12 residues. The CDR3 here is CAWSAGPGEQYF. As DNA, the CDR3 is TGTGCCTGGAGCGCGGGGCCCGGGGAGCAGTACTTC. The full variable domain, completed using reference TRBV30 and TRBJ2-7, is SQTIHQWPATLVQPVGSPLSLECTVEGTSNPNLYWYRQAAGRGLQLLFYSVGIGQISSEVPQNLSASRPQDRQFILSSKKLLLSDSGFYLCAWSAGPGEQYFGPGTRLTVT.

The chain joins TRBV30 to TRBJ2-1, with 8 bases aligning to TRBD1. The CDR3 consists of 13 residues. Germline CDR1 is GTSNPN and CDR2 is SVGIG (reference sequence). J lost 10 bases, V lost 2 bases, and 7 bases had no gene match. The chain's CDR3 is CAWSSQGAGEQFF. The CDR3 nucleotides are TGTGCCTGGAGTAGTCAGGGGGCTGGAGAGCAGTTCTTC.

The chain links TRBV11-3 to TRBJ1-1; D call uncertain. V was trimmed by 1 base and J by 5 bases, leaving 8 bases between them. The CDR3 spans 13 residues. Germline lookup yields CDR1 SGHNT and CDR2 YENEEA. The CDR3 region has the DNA TGTGCCAGCAGCTTAGGTCTCGGTACTGAAGCTTTCTTT. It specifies CASSLGLGTEAFF.

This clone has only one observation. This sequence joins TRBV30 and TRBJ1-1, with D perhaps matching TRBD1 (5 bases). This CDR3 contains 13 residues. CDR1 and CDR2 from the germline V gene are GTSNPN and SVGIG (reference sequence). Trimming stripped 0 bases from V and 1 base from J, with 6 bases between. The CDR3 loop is CAWSVQENTEAFF. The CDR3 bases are TGTGCCTGGAGTGTACAGGAGAACACTGAAGCTTTCTTT.

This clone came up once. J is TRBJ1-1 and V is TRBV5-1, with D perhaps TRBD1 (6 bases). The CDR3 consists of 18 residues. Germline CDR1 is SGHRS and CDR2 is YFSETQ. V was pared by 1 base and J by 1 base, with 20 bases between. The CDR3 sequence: CASSLFGPRGARNTEAFF. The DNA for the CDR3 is TGCGCCAGCAGCTTGTTTGGGCCGCGGGGGGCCAGGAACACTGAAGCTTTCTTT.

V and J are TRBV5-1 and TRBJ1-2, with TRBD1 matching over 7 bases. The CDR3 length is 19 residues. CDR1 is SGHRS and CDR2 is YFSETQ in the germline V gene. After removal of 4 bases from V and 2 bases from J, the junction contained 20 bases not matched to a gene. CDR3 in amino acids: CASSRVHDFDRVINYGYTF. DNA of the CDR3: TGCGCCAGCAGCCGCGTGCACGACTTCGACAGGGTGATAAACTATGGCTACACCTTC.

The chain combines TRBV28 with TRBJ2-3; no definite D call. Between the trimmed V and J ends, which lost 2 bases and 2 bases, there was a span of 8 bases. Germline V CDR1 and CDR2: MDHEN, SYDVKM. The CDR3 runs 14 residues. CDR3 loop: CASSLVSYTDTQYF. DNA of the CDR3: TGTGCCAGCAGTTTAGTATCCTACACAGATACGCAGTATTTT.

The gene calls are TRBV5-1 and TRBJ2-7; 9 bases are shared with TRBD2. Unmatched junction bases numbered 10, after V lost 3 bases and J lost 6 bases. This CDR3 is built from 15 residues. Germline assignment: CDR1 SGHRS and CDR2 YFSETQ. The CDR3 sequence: CASSSNLAGESEQYF. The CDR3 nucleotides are TGCGCCAGCAGCTCGAACTTAGCGGGAGAATCCGAGCAGTACTTC.

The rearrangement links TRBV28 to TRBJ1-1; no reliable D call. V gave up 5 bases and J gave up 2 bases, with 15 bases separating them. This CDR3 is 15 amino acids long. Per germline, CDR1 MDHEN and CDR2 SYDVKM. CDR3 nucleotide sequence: TGTGCCAGCAGTGCCGGGTCGCATCAAAACACTGAAGCTTTCTTT. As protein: CASSAGSHQNTEAFF.

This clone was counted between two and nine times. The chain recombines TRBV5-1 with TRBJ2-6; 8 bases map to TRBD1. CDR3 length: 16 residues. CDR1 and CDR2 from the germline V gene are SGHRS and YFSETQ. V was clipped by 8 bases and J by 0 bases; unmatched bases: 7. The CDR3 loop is CASSGGPSSGANVLTF. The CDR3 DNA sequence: TGCGCCAGTTCAGGGGGCCCCAGCTCTGGGGCCAACGTCCTGACTTTC.

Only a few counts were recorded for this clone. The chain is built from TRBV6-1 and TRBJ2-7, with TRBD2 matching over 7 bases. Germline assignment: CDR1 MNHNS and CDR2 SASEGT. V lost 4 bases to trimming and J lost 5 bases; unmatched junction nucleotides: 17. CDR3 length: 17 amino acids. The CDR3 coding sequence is TGTGCCAGCAGTGCCCGTAGGGCTGCAGGAGCGGGGCACGAGCAGTACTTC. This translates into CASSARRAAGAGHEQYF.

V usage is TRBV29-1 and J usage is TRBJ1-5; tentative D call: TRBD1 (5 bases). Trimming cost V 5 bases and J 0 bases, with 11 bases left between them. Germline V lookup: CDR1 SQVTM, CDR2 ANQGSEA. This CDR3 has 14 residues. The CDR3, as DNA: TGCAGCGTTTCGGACACCTCTAGCAATCAGCCCCAGCATTTT. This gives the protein CSVSDTSSNQPQHF.

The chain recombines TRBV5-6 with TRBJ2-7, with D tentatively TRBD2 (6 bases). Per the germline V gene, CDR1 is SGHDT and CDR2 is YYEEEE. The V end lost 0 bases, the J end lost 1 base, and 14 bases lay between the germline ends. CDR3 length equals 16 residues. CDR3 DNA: TGTGCCAGCAGCTTGGGGGGACGCGGGGCGTCCTACGAGCAGTACTTC. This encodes CASSLGGRGASYEQYF.

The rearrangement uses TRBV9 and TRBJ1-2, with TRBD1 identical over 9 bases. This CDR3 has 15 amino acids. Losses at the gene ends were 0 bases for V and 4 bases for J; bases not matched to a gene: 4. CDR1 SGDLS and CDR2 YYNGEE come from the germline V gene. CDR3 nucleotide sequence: TGTGCCAGCAGCGTAGCCCCACAGGGGGCCTATGGCTACACCTTC. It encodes CASSVAPQGAYGYTF.

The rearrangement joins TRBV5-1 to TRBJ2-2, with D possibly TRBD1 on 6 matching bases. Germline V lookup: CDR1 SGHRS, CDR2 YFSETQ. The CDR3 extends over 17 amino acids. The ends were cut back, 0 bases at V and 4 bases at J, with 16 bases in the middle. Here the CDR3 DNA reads TGCGCCAGCAGCTTGGCCGGGGCAGGGGTGTTCACCGGGGAGCTGTTTTTT. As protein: CASSLAGAGVFTGELFF.

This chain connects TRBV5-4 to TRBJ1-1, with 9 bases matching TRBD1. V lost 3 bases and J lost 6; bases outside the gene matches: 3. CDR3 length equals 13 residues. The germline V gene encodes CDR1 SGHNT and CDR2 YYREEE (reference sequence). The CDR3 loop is CASSWGQGPEAFF. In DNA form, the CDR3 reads TGTGCCAGCAGCTGGGGACAGGGACCTGAAGCTTTCTTT.